The source of this TCR beta chain is a study of T cells after posttransplantation cyclophosphamide. Study results and caveats: Tissue-infiltrating T cells from skin or gut overlapped little with blood T cells. Later blood repertoires were often dominated by clones from the donor CD8+ memory compartment.

Regarding this clone: Its antigen is still unknown.

Busulfan-fludarabine conditioning, marrow transplant, and cyclophosphamide on days +3 and +4 were administered. Germline-derived CDR1 and CDR2 are SGHRS and YFSETQ. The CDR3 totals 13 residues. V shed 6 bases and J shed 11 bases, with 17 bases lying between them. TCRdb's table, derived via immunoSEQ multiplex PCR, lists solely in-frame clones and lacks some. This set yields 14,000 or so clones and no singletons; the top ten hold about 21%. The chain couples TRBV5-1 to TRBJ2-2, with D possibly matching TRBD1 (6 bases). The source material was PBMCs, sampled around 1,200 days after allogeneic stem cell transplant with posttransplant cyclophosphamide. The sequence was obtained from a female patient in her 40s who received an allogeneic stem cell transplant from a related donor, was CMV-positive, and had no GVHD. Some T cells may arise from the graft donor. CDR3 nucleotide sequence: TGCGCCAGCACAGGCAGGGGAAGTAACGAGCTGTTTTTT. Amino acids: CASTGRGSNELFF.